This T cell receptor beta chain was captured in a study of CD8+CD57+ T cells in acquired aplastic anemia. Trimming removed 0 bases at V and 6 bases at J, with 17 bases between. Per germline, CDR1 MNHEY and CDR2 SMNVEV (reference sequence). CDR3 length equals 17 residues. This clonotype was detected only a few times. It was genomic DNA that served as the template for profiling TCR beta VDJ and CDR3. TCRdb processed the reads anew with MiXCR; each CDR3 protein has one entry. The sample holds roughly 200,000 distinct CDR3 sequences, around 60% seen once. Flow cytometry had shown expanded CD8+CD57+ cells in the patients chosen for sequencing.

This chain links TRBV27 with TRBJ2-2; D is ambiguous. Sequencing was done on a sample of sorted CD4+, CD8+, or CD8+CD57+ T cells (not recorded which) from PBMCs. This receptor was identified in a human donor with aplastic anemia. DNA of the CDR3: TGTGCCAGCAGTTTATCGGGTTGGGTTCGCGAGGCCGGGGAGCTGTTTTTT. It is translated as CASSLSGWVREAGELFF.